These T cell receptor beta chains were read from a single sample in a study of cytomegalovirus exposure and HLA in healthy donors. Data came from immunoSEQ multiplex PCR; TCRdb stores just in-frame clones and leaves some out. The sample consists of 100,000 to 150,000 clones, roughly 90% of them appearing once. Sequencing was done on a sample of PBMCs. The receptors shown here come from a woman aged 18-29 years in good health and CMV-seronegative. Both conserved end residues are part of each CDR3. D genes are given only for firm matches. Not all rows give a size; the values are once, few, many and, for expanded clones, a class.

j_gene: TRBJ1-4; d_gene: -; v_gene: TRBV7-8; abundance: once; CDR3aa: CASSLRAGSNEKLFF; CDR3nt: TGTGCCAGCAGCTTAAGAGCAGGGTCAAATGAAAAACTGTTTTTT
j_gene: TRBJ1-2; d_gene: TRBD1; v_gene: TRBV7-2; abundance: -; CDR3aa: CASTRTGEVNYGYTF; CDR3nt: TGTGCCAGCACCCGGACAGGGGAAGTTAACTATGGCTACACCTTC
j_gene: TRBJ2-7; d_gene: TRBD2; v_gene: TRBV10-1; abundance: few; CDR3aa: CASSESRVAGVHEQYF; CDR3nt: TGCGCCAGCAGTGAGTCGAGGGTAGCGGGAGTCCACGAGCAGTACTTC
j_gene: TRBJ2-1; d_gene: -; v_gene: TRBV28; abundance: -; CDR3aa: CASSFRGLSYNEQFF; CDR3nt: TGTGCCAGCAGTTTTCGTGGGCTGTCCTACAATGAGCAGTTCTTC
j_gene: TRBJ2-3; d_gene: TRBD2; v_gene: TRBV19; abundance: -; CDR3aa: CASSMRLAGGFVTQYF; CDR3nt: TGTGCCAGTAGTATGAGGCTAGCGGGAGGGTTCGTTACGCAGTATTTT
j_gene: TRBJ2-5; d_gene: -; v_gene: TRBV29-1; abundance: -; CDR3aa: CSARLGAETQYF; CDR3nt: TGCAGCGCGAGACTAGGAGCGGAGACCCAGTACTTC
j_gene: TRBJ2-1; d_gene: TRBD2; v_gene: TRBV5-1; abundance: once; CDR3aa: CASSPGLAGNEQFF; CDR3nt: TGCGCCAGCAGCCCGGGACTAGCGGGAAATGAGCAGTTCTTC
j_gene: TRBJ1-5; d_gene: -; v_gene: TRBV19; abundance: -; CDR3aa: CASSIRGRQSNQPQHF; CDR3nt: TGTGCCAGTAGTATTAGAGGGAGGCAAAGCAATCAGCCCCAGCATTTT
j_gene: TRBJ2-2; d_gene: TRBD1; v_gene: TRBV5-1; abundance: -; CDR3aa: CASSARGLTGELFF; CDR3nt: TGCGCCAGCAGCGCGAGGGGGCTGACCGGGGAGCTGTTTTTT
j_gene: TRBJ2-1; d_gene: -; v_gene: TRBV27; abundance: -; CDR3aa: CASSSGLPSGNEQFF; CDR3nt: TGTGCCAGCAGTTCAGGACTGCCCAGCGGCAATGAGCAGTTCTTC
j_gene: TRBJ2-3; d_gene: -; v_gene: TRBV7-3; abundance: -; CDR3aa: CASSLGPPADTQYF; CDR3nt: TGTGCCAGCAGCTTAGGCCCGCCTGCAGATACGCAGTATTTT
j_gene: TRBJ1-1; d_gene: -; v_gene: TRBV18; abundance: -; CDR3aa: CASSPEDYVVNTEAFF; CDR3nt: TGTGCCAGCTCACCGGAAGACTACGTGGTGAACACTGAAGCTTTCTTT
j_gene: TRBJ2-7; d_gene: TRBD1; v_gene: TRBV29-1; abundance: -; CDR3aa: CSVDGTGQGTSYEQYF; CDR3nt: TGCAGCGTTGACGGCACGGGACAGGGGACCTCCTACGAGCAGTACTTC
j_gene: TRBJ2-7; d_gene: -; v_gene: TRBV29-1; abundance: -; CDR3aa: CSVEGTDYYEQYF; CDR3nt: TGCAGCGTTGAAGGGACAGACTACTACGAGCAGTACTTC
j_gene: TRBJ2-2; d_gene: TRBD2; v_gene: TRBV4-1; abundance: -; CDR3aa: CASSQDWGTSGNTGELFF; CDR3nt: TGCGCCAGCAGCCAAGATTGGGGGACTAGCGGGAACACCGGGGAGCTGTTTTTT
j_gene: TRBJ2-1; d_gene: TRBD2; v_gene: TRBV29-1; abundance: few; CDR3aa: CSVVPSGRSYNEQFF; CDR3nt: TGCAGCGTTGTCCCTAGCGGGAGGAGTTACAATGAGCAGTTCTTC
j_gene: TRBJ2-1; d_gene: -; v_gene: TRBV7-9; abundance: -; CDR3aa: CASSPPGNSYNEQFF; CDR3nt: TGTGCCAGCAGCCCTCCGGGAAACTCCTACAATGAGCAGTTCTTC
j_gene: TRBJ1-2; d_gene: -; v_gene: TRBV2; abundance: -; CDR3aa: CASSGARAAAGYTF; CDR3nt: TGTGCCAGCAGTGGCGCCAGGGCTGCCGCTGGCTACACCTTC
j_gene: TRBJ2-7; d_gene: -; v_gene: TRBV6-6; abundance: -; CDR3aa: CASSPSYEQYF; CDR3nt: TGTGCCAGCAGTCCTTCCTACGAGCAGTACTTC
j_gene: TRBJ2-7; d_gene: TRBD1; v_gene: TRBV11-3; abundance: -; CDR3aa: CASSLTQGTSHEQYF; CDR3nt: TGTGCCAGCAGCTTGACACAGGGGACGTCCCACGAGCAGTACTTC
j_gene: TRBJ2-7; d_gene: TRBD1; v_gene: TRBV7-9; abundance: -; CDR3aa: CASQGGATYEQYF; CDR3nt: TGTGCCAGCCAAGGGGGCGCAACCTACGAGCAGTACTTC
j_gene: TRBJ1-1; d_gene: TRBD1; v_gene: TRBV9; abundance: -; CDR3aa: CASSGTGGQNTEAFF; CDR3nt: TGTGCCAGCAGTGGGACAGGGGGCCAGAACACTGAAGCTTTCTTT
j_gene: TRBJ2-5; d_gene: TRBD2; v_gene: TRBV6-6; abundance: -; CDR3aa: CASRPGLVSLKETQYF; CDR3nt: TGTGCCAGCAGACCGGGACTAGTTTCGTTGAAAGAGACCCAGTACTTC
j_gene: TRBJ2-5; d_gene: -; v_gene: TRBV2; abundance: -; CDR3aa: CASSRSSDQETQYF; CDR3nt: TGTGCCAGCAGTAGGTCTAGCGACCAAGAGACCCAGTACTTC
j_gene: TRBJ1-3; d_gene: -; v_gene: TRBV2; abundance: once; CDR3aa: CASSEFLSGNTIYF; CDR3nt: TGTGCCAGCAGTGAGTTCCTCTCTGGAAACACCATATATTTT
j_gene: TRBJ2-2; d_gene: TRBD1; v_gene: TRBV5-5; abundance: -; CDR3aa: CASSFDRGPNTGELFF; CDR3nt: TGTGCCAGCAGCTTCGACAGGGGACCTAACACCGGGGAGCTGTTTTTT
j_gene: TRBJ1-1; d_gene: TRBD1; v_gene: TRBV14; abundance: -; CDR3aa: CASSQDQGGAGEAFF; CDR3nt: TGTGCCAGCAGCCAAGATCAGGGGGGCGCAGGTGAAGCTTTCTTT
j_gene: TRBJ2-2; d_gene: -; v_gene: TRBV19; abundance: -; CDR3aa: CASSERRGGVNTGELFF; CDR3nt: TGTGCCAGTAGTGAACGACGTGGCGGGGTGAACACCGGGGAGCTGTTTTTT
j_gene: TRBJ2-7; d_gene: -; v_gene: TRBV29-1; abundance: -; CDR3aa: CSVGGSYEQYF; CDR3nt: TGCAGCGTTGGTGGCAGCTACGAGCAGTACTTC
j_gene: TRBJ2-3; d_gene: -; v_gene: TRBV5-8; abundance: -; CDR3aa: CASSSQISTDTQYF; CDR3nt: TGTGCCAGCAGCTCCCAGATATCCACAGATACGCAGTATTTT
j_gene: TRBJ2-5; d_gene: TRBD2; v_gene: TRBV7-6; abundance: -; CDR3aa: CASSLAPLAGQETQYF; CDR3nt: TGTGCCAGCAGCTTAGCTCCGCTAGCGGGGCAAGAGACCCAGTACTTC
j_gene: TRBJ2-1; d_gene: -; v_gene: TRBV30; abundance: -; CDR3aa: CAWRSGAGNEQFF; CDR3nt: TGTGCCTGGAGGTCAGGGGCGGGCAATGAGCAGTTCTTC
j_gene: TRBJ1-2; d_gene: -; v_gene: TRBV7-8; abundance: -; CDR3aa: CASSLERAGPRNYGYTF; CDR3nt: TGTGCCAGCAGCTTAGAAAGGGCAGGGCCCCGTAACTATGGCTACACCTTC
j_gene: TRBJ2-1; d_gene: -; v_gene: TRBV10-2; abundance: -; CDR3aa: CASRGTDYLYNEQFF; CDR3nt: TGCGCCAGCAGGGGGACGGACTACCTCTACAATGAGCAGTTCTTC
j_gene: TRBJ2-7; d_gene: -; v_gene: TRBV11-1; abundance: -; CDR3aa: CASSPSPGPYEQYF; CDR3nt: TGTGCCAGCAGCCCGTCGCCTGGGCCCTACGAGCAGTACTTC
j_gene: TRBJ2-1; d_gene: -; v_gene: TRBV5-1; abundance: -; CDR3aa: CASSSRDWYNEQFF; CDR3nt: TGCGCCAGCAGCTCCCGGGACTGGTACAATGAGCAGTTCTTC
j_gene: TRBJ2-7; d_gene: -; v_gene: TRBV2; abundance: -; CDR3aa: CASSSAGTSYEQYF; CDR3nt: TGTGCCAGCAGTTCGGCGGGAACCTCCTACGAGCAGTACTTC
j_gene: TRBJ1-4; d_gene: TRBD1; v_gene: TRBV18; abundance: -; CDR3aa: CASSRPGQINEKLFF; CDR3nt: TGTGCCAGCTCACGACCGGGACAGATTAATGAAAAACTGTTTTTT
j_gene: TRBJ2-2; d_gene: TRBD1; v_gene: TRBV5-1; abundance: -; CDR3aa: CASGQDRGTGELFF; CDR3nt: TGCGCCAGCGGGCAAGACAGGGGCACCGGGGAGCTGTTTTTT
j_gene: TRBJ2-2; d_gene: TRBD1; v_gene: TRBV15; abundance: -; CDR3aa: CATSSGETDRGSGELFF; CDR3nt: TGTGCCACCAGCAGCGGGGAGACCGACAGGGGGTCTGGGGAGCTGTTTTTT
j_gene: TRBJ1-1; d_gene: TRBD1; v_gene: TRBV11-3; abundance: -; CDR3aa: CASSSRQGYTEAFF; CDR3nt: TGTGCCAGCAGCTCCCGACAGGGTTACACTGAAGCTTTCTTT
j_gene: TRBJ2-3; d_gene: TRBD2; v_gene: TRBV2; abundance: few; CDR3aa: CASSFEGLAGGLTDTQYF; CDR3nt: TGTGCCAGCAGTTTCGAGGGACTAGCGGGAGGGCTCACAGATACGCAGTATTTT
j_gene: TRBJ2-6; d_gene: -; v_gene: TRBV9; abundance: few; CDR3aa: CASTAAGDGGTGANVLTF; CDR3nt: TGTGCCAGCACCGCCGCCGGGGACGGAGGGACTGGGGCCAACGTCCTGACTTTC
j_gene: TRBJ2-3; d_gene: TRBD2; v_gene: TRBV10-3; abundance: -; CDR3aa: CAIHSGAGAADTQYF; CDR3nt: TGTGCCATCCATTCCGGGGCGGGAGCTGCAGATACGCAGTATTTT
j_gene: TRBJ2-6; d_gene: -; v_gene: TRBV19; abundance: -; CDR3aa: CASSIGRRRVSGANVLTF; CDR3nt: TGTGCCAGTAGTATAGGTCGTAGGAGGGTATCTGGGGCCAACGTCCTGACTTTC
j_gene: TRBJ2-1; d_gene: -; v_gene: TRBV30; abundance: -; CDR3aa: CAWSPPGTSYNEQFF; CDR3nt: TGTGCCTGGAGCCCCCCCGGGACATCCTACAATGAGCAGTTCTTC
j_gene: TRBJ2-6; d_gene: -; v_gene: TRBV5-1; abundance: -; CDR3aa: CASSPQGSGANVLTF; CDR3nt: TGCGCCAGCAGCCCACAGGGCTCTGGGGCCAACGTCCTGACTTTC
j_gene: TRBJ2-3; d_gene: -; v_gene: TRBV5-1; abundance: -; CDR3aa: CASSPAASWADTQYF; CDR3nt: TGCGCCAGCAGCCCCGCGGCGTCCTGGGCAGATACGCAGTATTTT
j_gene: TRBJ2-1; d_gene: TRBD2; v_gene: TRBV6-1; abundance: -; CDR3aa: CASRPLAGTYNEQFF; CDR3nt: TGTGCCAGCAGACCCCTAGCGGGAACCTACAATGAGCAGTTCTTC
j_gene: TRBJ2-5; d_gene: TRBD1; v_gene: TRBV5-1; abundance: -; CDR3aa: CASRAGTAQETQYF; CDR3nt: TGCGCCAGCAGGGCTGGGACAGCTCAAGAGACCCAGTACTTC
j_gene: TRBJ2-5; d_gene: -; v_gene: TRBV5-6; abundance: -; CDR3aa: CASSQETGTETQYF; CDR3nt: TGTGCCAGCAGCCAAGAAACAGGGACAGAGACCCAGTACTTC
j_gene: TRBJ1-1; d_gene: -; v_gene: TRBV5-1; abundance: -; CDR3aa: CASSLTGNTEAFF; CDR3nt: TGCGCCAGCAGCCTAACAGGGAATACTGAAGCTTTCTTT
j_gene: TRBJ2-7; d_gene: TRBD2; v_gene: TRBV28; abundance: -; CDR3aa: CASSLRGRLSYEQYF; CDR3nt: TGTGCCAGCAGTTTACGCGGGAGGTTGTCCTACGAGCAGTACTTC
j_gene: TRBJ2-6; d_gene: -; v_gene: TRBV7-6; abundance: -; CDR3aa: CASSPDFSGANVLTF; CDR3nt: TGTGCCAGCAGCCCCGACTTCTCTGGGGCCAACGTCCTGACTTTC
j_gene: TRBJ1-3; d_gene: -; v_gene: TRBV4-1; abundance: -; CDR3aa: CASSQEIQKNTIYF; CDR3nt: TGCGCCAGCAGCCAAGAAATTCAGAAAAACACCATATATTTT
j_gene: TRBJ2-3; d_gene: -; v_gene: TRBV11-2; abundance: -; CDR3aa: CASSITIADTQYF; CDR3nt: TGTGCCAGCAGCATTACTATTGCAGATACGCAGTATTTT